This T cell receptor beta chain was identified during a study of cytomegalovirus exposure and HLA in healthy donors. Researchers ran the PCR with 60 Vbeta and 13 Jbeta primers. Assay: immunoSEQ multiplex PCR; the TCRdb copy retains only in-frame clones and omits some. The repertoire holds 150,000 or so clones, with roughly 80% as singletons. Material: PBMCs. The TCR sequence derives from a woman aged 40 to 50 in good health and CMV-seronegative.

CDR3 coding DNA: TGCAGCGTTGGGGCCTATGGCTACACCTTC. It is translated as CSVGAYGYTF. V gene TRBV29-1 combines with J gene TRBJ1-2; D is unresolved. The CDR3 is 10 residues long. V gave up 4 bases and J gave up 4 bases, with 4 bases separating them. The germline V gene has CDR1 SQVTM and CDR2 ANQGSEA. The complete variable domain, with remaining parts taken from reference TRBV29-1 and TRBJ1-2, reads SAVISQKPSRDICQRGTSLTIQCQVDSQVTMMFWYRQQPGQSLTLIATANQGSEATYESGFVIDKFPISRPNLTFSTLTVSNMSPEDSSIYLCSVGAYGYTFGSGTRLTVV.